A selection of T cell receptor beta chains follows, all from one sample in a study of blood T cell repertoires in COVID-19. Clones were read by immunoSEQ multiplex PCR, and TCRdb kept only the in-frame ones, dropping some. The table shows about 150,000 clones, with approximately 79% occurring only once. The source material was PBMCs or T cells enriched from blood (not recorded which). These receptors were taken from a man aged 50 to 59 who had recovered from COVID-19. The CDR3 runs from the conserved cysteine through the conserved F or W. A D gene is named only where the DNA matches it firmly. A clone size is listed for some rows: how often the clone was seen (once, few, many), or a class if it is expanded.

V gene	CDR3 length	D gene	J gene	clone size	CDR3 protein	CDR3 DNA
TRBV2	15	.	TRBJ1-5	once	CASSERGSIPQPQHF	TGTGCCAGCAGTGAAAGGGGTTCGATTCCTCAGCCCCAGCATTTT
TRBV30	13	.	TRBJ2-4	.	CAWRGLAKNIQYF	TGTGCCTGGAGGGGACTAGCCAAAAACATTCAGTACTTC
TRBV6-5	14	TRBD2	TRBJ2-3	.	CASRGLAGTDTQYF	TGTGCCAGCAGGGGACTAGCGGGCACAGATACGCAGTATTTT
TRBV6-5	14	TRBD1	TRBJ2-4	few	CASSQQTGENIQYF	TGTGCCAGCAGTCAACAGACAGGGGAAAACATTCAGTACTTC
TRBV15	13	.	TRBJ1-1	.	CATSRDWNTEAFF	TGTGCCACCAGCAGAGACTGGAACACTGAAGCTTTCTTT
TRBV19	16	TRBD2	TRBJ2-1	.	CASTTLAGGRYNEQFF	TGTGCCAGTACCACACTAGCGGGGGGGCGGTACAATGAGCAGTTCTTC
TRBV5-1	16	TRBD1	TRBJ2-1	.	CASSSGTGGGYDEQFF	TGCGCCAGCAGCTCCGGGACAGGGGGCGGGTATGATGAGCAGTTCTTC
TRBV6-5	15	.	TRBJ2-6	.	CASRVGLSGANVLTF	TGTGCCAGCAGAGTTGGACTCTCTGGGGCCAACGTCCTGACTTTC
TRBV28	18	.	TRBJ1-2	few	CASTLSHLTAFNNYGYTF	TGTGCCAGCACTCTATCCCACTTAACAGCCTTCAATAACTATGGCTACACCTTC
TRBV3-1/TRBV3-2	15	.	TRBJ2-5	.	CASSQAAGYQETQYF	TGTGCCAGCAGCCAAGCGGCAGGGTACCAAGAGACCCAGTACTTC
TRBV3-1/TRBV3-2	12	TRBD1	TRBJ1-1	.	CASSRTGVRAFF	TGTGCCAGCAGCCGGACAGGGGTGAGAGCTTTCTTT
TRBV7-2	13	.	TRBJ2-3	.	CASRGPGRGTQYF	TGTGCCAGCAGGGGACCCGGGCGGGGTACGCAGTATTTT
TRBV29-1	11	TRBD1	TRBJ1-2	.	CSVGTGYGYTF	TGCAGCGTAGGGACAGGCTATGGCTACACCTTC
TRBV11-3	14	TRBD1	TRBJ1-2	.	CASSLGTGSHGYTF	TGTGCCAGCAGCTTAGGGACAGGGAGCCATGGCTACACCTTC
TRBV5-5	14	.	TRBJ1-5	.	CASSPTGINQPQHF	TGTGCCAGCAGCCCCACAGGGATTAATCAGCCCCAGCATTTT
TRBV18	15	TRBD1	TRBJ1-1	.	CASSPNRGRDTEAFF	TGTGCCAGCTCACCAAACAGGGGGCGCGACACTGAAGCTTTCTTT
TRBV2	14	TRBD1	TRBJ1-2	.	CASSELGTGGGYTF	TGTGCCAGCAGTGAACTTGGGACAGGGGGCGGCTACACCTTC
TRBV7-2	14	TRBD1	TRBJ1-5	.	CASSAQGLGQPQHF	TGTGCCAGCAGCGCACAGGGGTTAGGTCAGCCCCAGCATTTT